Presented here are 10 T cell receptor beta chains from one specimen sequenced in a study of cytomegalovirus exposure and HLA in healthy donors. The PCR had 60 Vbeta and 13 Jbeta primers. The protocol was immunoSEQ multiplex PCR, while the TCRdb copy is restricted to in-frame clones and leaves out a portion. The profile shows over 150,000 clones, around 83% of them singletons. Sequences were obtained from PBMCs. The receptors were sampled from a girl between 2 and 10 years old in good health and CMV-seropositive.

The J gene is TRBJ2-1, the V gene TRBV11-2, with 12 bases that match TRBD2. The CDR3 is made up of 17 amino acids. Trimming cost V 4 bases and J 3 bases; bases outside gene matches: 7. Germline-derived CDR1 and CDR2 are SGHAT and FQNNGV. The CDR3 sequence: CASSSQGLAGIYNEQFF. CDR3 coding DNA: TGTGCCAGCAGCTCACAAGGACTAGCGGGAATCTACAATGAGCAGTTCTTC. The entire variable domain, with the rest obtained from reference TRBV11-2 and TRBJ2-1, is as follows: EAGVAQSPRYKIIEKRQSVAFWCNPISGHATLYWYQQILGQGPKLLIQFQNNGVVDDSQLPKDRFSAERLKGVDSTLKIQPAKLEDSAVYLCASSSQGLAGIYNEQFFGPGTRLTVL.

This rearrangement joins TRBV4-1 to TRBJ1-5; TRBD1 is a possible D gene (6 bases). V was shortened by 3 bases and J by 0 bases, with 15 bases between the two germline ends. This CDR3 region has 17 residues. Germline CDR1 MGHRA, CDR2 YSYEKL. CDR3 bases: TGCGCCAGCAGCCAGGCGGGGGGCACCTATAGCAATCAGCCCCAGCATTTT. As protein: CASSQAGGTYSNQPQHF.

The chain employs TRBV4-1 and TRBJ2-3; D perhaps matches TRBD2 (5 bases). The CDR3 sequence is 16 residues long. V dropped 4 bases and J dropped 5 bases, with 19 bases sitting between them. Looked up from germline, CDR1 is MGHRA and CDR2 is YSYEKL. CDR3 sequence (DNA): TGCGCCAGCAGCCCCCTGGCGAGCGTCGGAGGAGATACGCAGTATTTT. Translating gives CASSPLASVGGDTQYF.

The CDR3: CASSLTSGNEQFF. CDR3 sequence (DNA): TGCGCCAGCAGTCTAACTAGCGGCAATGAGCAGTTCTTC. V and J are TRBV10-1 and TRBJ2-1; 8 bases match TRBD2. Unmatched junction bases numbered 3, after V lost 5 bases and J lost 6 bases. Germline V lookup: CDR1 WNHNN, CDR2 SYGVQD (reference sequence). The CDR3 length is 13 residues.

The genes are TRBV19 and TRBJ1-1; TRBD1 might be the D (5 bases). With 8 bases removed from V and 5 bases from J, the gap between germline ends came to 18 bases. The CDR3 has 14 amino acids. Germline CDR1 is LNHDA and CDR2 is SQIVND (reference sequence). The chain's CDR3 is CASATVFTATEAFF. Here the CDR3 DNA reads TGTGCCAGTGCGACAGTGTTCACCGCGACTGAAGCTTTCTTT.

This chain links TRBV4-1 with TRBJ1-2; D is ambiguous. The CDR3 is 13 amino acids. Germline CDR1 is MGHRA and CDR2 is YSYEKL. V was shortened by 1 base and J by 4 bases, with 7 bases between the two germline ends. CDR3 in DNA: TGCGCCAGCAGCCAAGGTCAGTCCTATGGCTACACCTTC. Translation gives CASSQGQSYGYTF.

The table lists this clone with a count of one. The rearrangement uses TRBV9 and TRBJ2-3; no firm D call. The CDR3 contains 17 residues. Germline V gene data show CDR1 as SGDLS and CDR2 as YYNGEE. The V end was cut by 0 bases, the J end by 0 bases, with 14 bases between. CDR3 amino acids: CASSVAETPTSTDTQYF. The DNA for the CDR3 is TGTGCCAGCAGCGTAGCTGAAACCCCTACTAGCACAGATACGCAGTATTTT.

Here the CDR3 reads CASSLSSLAAPGEQFF. CDR3 DNA sequence: TGTGCCAGCAGTTTATCCTCACTAGCGGCTCCCGGTGAGCAGTTCTTC. The rearrangement links TRBV27 to TRBJ2-1, with 8 positions matching TRBD2. The germline CDR1 and CDR2 sequences are MNHEY and SMNVEV (reference sequence). The CDR3 sequence is 16 residues long. Trimming removed 0 bases from V and 9 bases from J; junction bases left unmatched: 10.

The gene calls are TRBV21-1 and TRBJ1-1. TRBV21-1 is an annotated pseudogene. CDR3 size: 12 residues. The DNA of the CDR3 is TGTGCCAGCAGCACCAACGGGACTGAAGCTTTCTTT. It yields the protein CASSTNGTEAFF.

The chain couples TRBV30 to TRBJ2-3, with 7 bases aligning to TRBD1. V shed 2 bases and J 4 bases; nucleotides not matched to a gene: 3. The CDR3 runs to 13 residues. Germline-derived CDR1 and CDR2 are GTSNPN and SVGIG (reference sequence). The CDR3 DNA is TGTGCCTGGAGTACAACAGGGGCAGATACGCAGTATTTT. It specifies CAWSTTGADTQYF.